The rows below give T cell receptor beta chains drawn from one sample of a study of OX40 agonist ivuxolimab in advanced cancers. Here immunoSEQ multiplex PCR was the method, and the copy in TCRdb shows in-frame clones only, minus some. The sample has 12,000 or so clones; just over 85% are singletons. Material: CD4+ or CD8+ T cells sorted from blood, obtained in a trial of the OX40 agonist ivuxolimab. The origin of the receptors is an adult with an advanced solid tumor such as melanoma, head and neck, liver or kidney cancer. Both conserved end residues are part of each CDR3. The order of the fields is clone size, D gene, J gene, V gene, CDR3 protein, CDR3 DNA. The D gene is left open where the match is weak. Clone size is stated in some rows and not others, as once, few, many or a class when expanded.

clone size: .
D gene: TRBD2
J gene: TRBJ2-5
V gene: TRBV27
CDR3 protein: CASSSTRTSGRAKETQYF
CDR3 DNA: TGTGCCAGCAGTTCCACCCGGACTAGCGGGAGGGCCAAAGAGACCCAGTACTTC

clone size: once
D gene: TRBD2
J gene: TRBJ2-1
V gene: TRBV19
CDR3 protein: CASSPGTSGRWEQFF
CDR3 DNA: TGTGCCAGTAGTCCCGGGACTAGCGGGAGATGGGAGCAGTTCTTC

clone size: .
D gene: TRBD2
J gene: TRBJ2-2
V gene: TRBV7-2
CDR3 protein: CASSSRTSGNPGELFF
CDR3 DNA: TGTGCCAGCAGCTCTCGGACTAGCGGGAATCCCGGGGAGCTGTTTTTT

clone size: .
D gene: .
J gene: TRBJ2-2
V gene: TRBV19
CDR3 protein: CASSIVGELFF
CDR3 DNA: TGTGCCAGTAGTATAGTTGGGGAGCTGTTTTTT

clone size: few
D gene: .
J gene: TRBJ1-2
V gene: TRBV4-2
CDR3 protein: CASSQDYTGGYTF
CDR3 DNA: TGTGCCAGCAGCCAGGACTATACGGGGGGCTACACCTTC

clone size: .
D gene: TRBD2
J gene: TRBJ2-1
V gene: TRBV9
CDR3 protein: CASSGEGGSGSIDEQFF
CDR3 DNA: TGTGCCAGCAGCGGCGAAGGTGGTAGCGGGAGCATCGATGAGCAGTTCTTC

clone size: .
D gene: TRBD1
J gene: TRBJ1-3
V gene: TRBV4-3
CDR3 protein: CASSQDWTGPGNTIYF
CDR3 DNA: TGCGCCAGCAGCCAAGATTGGACAGGGCCCGGAAACACCATATATTTT

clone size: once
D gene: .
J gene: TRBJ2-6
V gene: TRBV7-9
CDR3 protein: CASSLRGLHNSGANVLTF
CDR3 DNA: TGTGCCAGCAGCTTACGGGGGCTTCATAACTCTGGGGCCAACGTCCTGACTTTC

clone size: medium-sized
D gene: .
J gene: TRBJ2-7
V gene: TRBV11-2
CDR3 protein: CASSLGRGTYEQYF
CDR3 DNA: TGTGCCAGCAGCTTAGGGCGGGGTACCTACGAGCAGTACTTC

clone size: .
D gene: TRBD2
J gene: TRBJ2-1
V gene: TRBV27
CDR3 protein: CASSLSSSGRYEQFF
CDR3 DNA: TGTGCCAGCAGTTTATCGTCTAGCGGGAGGTATGAGCAGTTCTTC

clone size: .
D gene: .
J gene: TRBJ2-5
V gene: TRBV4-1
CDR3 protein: CASSQERPKETQYF
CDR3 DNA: TGCGCCAGCAGCCAAGAACGACCTAAAGAGACCCAGTACTTC

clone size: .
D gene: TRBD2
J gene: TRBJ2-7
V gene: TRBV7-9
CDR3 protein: CASRSTSGGGTYEQYF
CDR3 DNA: TGTGCCAGCAGGTCCACTAGCGGGGGCGGAACCTACGAGCAGTACTTC

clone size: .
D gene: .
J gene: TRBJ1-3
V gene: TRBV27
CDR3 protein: CASSWPDSPQGNTIYF
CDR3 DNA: TGTGCCAGCAGTTGGCCGGACAGCCCCCAAGGAAACACCATATATTTT

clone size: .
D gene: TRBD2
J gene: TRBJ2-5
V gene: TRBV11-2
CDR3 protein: CASSFVGGDQETQYF
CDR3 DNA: TGTGCCAGCAGCTTTGTCGGGGGGGACCAAGAGACCCAGTACTTC

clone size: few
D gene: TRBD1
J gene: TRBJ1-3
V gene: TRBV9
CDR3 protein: CASSIAGTEGNTIYF
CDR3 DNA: TGTGCCAGCAGCATAGCCGGGACAGAGGGAAACACCATATATTTT

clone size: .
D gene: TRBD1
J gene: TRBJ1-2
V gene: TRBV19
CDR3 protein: CASSITGGGYGYTF
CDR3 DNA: TGTGCCAGTAGTATAACAGGGGGCGGCTATGGCTACACCTTC

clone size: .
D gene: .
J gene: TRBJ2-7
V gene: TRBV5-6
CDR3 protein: CASSPGTNSYEQYF
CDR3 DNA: TGTGCCAGCAGCCCCGGGACCAACTCCTACGAGCAGTACTTC

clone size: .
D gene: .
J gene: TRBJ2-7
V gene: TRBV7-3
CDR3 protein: CASSLTGGAYEQYF
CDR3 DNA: TGTGCCAGCAGCTTAACTGGAGGAGCCTACGAGCAGTACTTC

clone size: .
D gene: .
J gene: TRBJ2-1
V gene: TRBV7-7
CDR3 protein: CASSLLQNNEQFF
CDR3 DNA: TGTGCCAGCAGCTTACTCCAGAACAATGAGCAGTTCTTC

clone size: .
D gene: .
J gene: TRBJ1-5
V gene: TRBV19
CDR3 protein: CASSPRNSGVRNQPQHF
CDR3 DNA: TGTGCCAGTAGTCCCCGGAACTCGGGGGTCCGCAATCAGCCCCAGCATTTT

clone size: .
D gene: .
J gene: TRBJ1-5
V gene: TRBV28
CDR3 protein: CASTRGRGNQPQHF
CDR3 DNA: TGTGCCAGCACCCGAGGTCGGGGTAACCAGCCCCAGCATTTT

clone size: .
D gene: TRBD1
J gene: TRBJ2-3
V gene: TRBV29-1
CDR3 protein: CSLDRGLDTQYF
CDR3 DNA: TGCAGCCTGGACAGGGGGCTGGATACGCAGTATTTT

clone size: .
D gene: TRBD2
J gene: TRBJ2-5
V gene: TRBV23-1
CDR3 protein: CASSQSGGTGIGQETQYF
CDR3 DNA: TGCGCCAGCAGTCAATCGGGAGGGACGGGGATAGGGCAAGAGACCCAGTACTTC

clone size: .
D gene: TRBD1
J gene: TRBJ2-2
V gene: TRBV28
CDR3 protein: CASSWGQGNTGELFF
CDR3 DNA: TGTGCCAGCAGTTGGGGACAGGGTAACACCGGGGAGCTGTTTTTT

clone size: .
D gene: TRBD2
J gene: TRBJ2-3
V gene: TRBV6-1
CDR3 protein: CASRTRLAEADTQYF
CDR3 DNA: TGTGCCAGCAGGACCCGACTAGCGGAAGCAGATACGCAGTATTTT

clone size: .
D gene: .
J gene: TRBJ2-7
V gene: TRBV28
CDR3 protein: CASSLLGGLDEQYF
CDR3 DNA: TGTGCCAGCAGTTTGTTGGGGGGGCTAGACGAGCAGTACTTC

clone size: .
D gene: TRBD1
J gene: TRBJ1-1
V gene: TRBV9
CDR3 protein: CASSDGTGGHLNTEAFF
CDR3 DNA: TGTGCCAGCAGCGATGGGACAGGAGGCCATTTGAACACTGAAGCTTTCTTT

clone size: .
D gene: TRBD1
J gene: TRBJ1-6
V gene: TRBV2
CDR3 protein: CASSLRPDRGGIYNSPLHF
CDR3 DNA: TGTGCCAGCAGCCTTCGCCCGGACAGGGGAGGTATCTATAATTCACCCCTCCACTTT

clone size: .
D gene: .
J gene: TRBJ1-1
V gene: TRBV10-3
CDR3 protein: CAISDDRTDTEAFF
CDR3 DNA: TGTGCCATCAGTGACGATCGGACCGACACTGAAGCTTTCTTT

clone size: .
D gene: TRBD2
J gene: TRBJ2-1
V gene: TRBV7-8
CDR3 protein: CASSLSGVAGWAYNEQFF
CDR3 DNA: TGTGCCAGCAGCTTATCTGGGGTAGCGGGATGGGCTTACAATGAGCAGTTCTTC

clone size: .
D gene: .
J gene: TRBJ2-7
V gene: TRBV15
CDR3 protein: CATSTPAEEQYF
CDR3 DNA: TGTGCCACCAGCACCCCTGCGGAAGAGCAGTACTTC

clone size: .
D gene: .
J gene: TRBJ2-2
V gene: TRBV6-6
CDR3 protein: CASSYPGLDTGELFF
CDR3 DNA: TGTGCCAGCAGTTACCCAGGGTTAGACACCGGGGAGCTGTTTTTT

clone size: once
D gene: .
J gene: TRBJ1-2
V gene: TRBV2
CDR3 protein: CASSDYGYTF
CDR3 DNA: TGTGCCAGCAGTGACTATGGCTACACCTTC

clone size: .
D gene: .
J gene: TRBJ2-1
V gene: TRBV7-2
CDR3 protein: CASSLGAHTSEQFF
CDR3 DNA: TGTGCCAGCAGCTTAGGGGCGCATACAAGTGAGCAGTTCTTC

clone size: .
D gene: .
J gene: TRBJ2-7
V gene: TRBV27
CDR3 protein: CASSKPGLANYEQYF
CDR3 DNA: TGTGCCAGCAGTAAACCGGGACTGGCAAACTACGAGCAGTACTTC

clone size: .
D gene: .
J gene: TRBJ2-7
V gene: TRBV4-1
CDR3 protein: CASSQVDSSYEQYF
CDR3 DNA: TGCGCCAGCAGCCAAGTCGACAGCTCCTACGAGCAGTACTTC

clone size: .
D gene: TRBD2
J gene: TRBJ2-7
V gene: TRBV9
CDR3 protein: CASSQGTSGYYEQYF
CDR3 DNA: TGTGCCAGCAGCCAAGGGACTAGCGGCTACTACGAGCAGTACTTC

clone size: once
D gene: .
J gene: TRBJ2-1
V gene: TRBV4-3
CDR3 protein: CASSHSRNLYNEQFF
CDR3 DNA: TGCGCCAGCAGCCATTCAAGGAACCTATACAATGAGCAGTTCTTC

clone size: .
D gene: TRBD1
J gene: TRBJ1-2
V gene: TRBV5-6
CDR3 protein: CASSLGQGLNYGYTF
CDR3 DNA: TGTGCCAGCAGCTTGGGACAGGGCCTTAACTATGGCTACACCTTC

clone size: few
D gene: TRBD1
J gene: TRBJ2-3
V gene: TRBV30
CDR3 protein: CAWSVLWTGTDTQYF
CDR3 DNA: TGTGCCTGGAGTGTACTGTGGACAGGGACAGATACGCAGTATTTT

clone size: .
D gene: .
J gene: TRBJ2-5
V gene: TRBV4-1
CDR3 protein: CASSLAPQETQYF
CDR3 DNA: TGCGCCAGCAGCTTAGCCCCCCAAGAGACCCAGTACTTC

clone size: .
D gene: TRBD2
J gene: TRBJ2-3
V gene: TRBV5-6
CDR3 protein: CASSFLAGDPDTQYF
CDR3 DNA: TGTGCCAGCAGCTTTCTAGCGGGGGACCCAGATACGCAGTATTTT

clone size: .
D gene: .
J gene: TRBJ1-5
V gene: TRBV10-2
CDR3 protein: CASSEATGSNQPQHF
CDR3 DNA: TGCGCCAGCAGTGAGGCCACGGGAAGCAATCAGCCCCAGCATTTT

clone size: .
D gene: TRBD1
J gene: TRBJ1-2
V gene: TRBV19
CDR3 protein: CASSIGPGQGYTF
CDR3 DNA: TGTGCCAGTAGTATCGGCCCGGGACAGGGGTACACCTTC

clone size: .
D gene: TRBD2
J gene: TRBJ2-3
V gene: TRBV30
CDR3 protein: CAWRDSGRTDTQYF
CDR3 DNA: TGTGCCTGGAGAGATAGCGGGAGAACAGATACGCAGTATTTT

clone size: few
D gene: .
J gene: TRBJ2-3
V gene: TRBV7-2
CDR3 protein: CASSLGGATDTQYF
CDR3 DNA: TGTGCCAGCAGCTTAGGCGGGGCCACAGATACGCAGTATTTT

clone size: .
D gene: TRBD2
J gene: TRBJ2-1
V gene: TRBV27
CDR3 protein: CASSPPSGGAQDEQFF
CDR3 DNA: TGTGCCAGCAGCCCGCCTAGCGGGGGGGCCCAGGATGAGCAGTTCTTC

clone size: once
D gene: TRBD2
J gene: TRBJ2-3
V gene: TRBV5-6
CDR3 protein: CASSREGLTDTQYF
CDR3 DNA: TGTGCCAGCAGCCGGGAGGGCCTCACAGATACGCAGTATTTT

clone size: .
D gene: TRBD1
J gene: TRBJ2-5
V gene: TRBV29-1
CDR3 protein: CSAGTGVETQYF
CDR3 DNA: TGCAGCGCCGGGACAGGGGTAGAGACCCAGTACTTC

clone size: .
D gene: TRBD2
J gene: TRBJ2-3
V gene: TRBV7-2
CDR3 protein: CASSWRGAGGLVTDTQYF
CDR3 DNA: TGTGCCAGCAGCTGGCGGGGAGCGGGAGGGCTGGTGACAGATACGCAGTATTTT

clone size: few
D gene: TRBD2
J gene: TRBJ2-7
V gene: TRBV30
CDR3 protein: CAWSEGTTYEQYF
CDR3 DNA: TGTGCCTGGAGTGAGGGGACTACTTACGAGCAGTACTTC